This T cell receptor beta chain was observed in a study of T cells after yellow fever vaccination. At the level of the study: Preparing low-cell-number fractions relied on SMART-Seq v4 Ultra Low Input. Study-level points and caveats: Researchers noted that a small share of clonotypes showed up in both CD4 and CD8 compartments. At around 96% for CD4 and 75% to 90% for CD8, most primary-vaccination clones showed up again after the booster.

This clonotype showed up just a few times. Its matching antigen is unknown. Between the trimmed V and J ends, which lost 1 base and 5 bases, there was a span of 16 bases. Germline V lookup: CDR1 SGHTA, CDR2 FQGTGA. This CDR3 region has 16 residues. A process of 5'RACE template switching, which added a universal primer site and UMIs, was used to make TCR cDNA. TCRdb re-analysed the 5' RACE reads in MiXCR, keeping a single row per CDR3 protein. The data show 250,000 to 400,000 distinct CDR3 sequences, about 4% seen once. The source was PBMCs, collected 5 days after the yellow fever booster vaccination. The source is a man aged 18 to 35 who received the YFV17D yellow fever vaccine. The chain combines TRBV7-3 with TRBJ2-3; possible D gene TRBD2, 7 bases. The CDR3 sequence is CASSLSGGAVGDTQYF. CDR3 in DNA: TGTGCCAGCAGCTTAAGTGGGGGGGCAGTAGGAGATACGCAGTATTTT.